The rows below give T cell receptor beta chains drawn from one sample of a study of blood T cell repertoires in COVID-19. The data were produced by immunoSEQ multiplex PCR, yet TCRdb's version contains in-frame clones alone and is incomplete. The repertoire has 95,000 to 150,000 clones, approximately 90% of them found once; the top ten carry roughly a quarter. Sequenced sample: peripheral blood. The receptors were gathered from a man in his sixties or seventies with active or convalescent COVID-19. Each CDR3 is given with its conserved first and last residue. The D gene is left open where the match is weak. For some rows the clone size is stated as once, few or many, or as a class when expanded; others skip it.

j_gene: TRBJ1-2; len: 15; d_gene: TRBD1; abundance: .; v_gene: TRBV5-4; CDR3nt: TGTGCCAGCAGCCCGGGGGGACAGGGAGAAGATGGCTACACCTTC; CDR3aa: CASSPGGQGEDGYTF
j_gene: TRBJ1-1; len: 11; d_gene: .; abundance: .; v_gene: TRBV6-5; CDR3nt: TGTGCCAGCAGTTTGGGGGGGGAAGCTTTCTTT; CDR3aa: CASSLGGEAFF
j_gene: TRBJ2-7; len: 15; d_gene: .; abundance: .; v_gene: TRBV28; CDR3nt: TGTGCCAGCAGTTTAGATGGGAGTAAGAGCTACGAGCAGTACTTC; CDR3aa: CASSLDGSKSYEQYF
j_gene: TRBJ2-7; len: 16; d_gene: TRBD2; abundance: .; v_gene: TRBV6-5; CDR3nt: TGTGCCAGCAGTTACTCCGCTAGCGGGGGTTCCTACGAGCAGTACTTC; CDR3aa: CASSYSASGGSYEQYF
j_gene: TRBJ2-3; len: 19; d_gene: TRBD2; abundance: .; v_gene: TRBV5-1; CDR3nt: TGCGCCAGCAGCTCTTACGGGATTACTAGCGGGGGGTCCACAGATACGCAGTATTTT; CDR3aa: CASSSYGITSGGSTDTQYF
j_gene: TRBJ1-4; len: 13; d_gene: TRBD1; abundance: .; v_gene: TRBV27; CDR3nt: TGTGCCAGCAGTTTAAACAGGGGGGAAAAACTGTTTTTT; CDR3aa: CASSLNRGEKLFF
j_gene: TRBJ2-7; len: 14; d_gene: TRBD2; abundance: .; v_gene: TRBV27; CDR3nt: TGTGCCAGCAGTTTGGGCGGGAGAGCAGGCGAGCAGTACTTC; CDR3aa: CASSLGGRAGEQYF
j_gene: TRBJ2-5; len: 16; d_gene: .; abundance: .; v_gene: TRBV28; CDR3nt: TGTGCCAGCAGTTTGGGGCAGGCCACTCTGGAAGAGACCCAGTACTTC; CDR3aa: CASSLGQATLEETQYF
j_gene: TRBJ2-7; len: 15; d_gene: TRBD1; abundance: once; v_gene: TRBV5-1; CDR3nt: TGCGCCAGCAGGGCCCTCGAGGGGGCCGCCTACGAGCAGTACTTC; CDR3aa: CASRALEGAAYEQYF
j_gene: TRBJ2-3; len: 15; d_gene: .; abundance: .; v_gene: TRBV6-5; CDR3nt: TGTGCCAGCAACGAACGTCAGCGGGGCACAGATACGCAGTATTTT; CDR3aa: CASNERQRGTDTQYF
j_gene: TRBJ1-5; len: 15; d_gene: .; abundance: .; v_gene: TRBV18; CDR3nt: TGTGCCAGCTCACCTGGACTGAATAGCAATCAGCCCCAGCATTTT; CDR3aa: CASSPGLNSNQPQHF
j_gene: TRBJ1-2; len: 15; d_gene: TRBD1; abundance: .; v_gene: TRBV28; CDR3nt: TGTGCCAGCAGCCCTGCTGGACAGGGGGGATATGGCTACACCTTC; CDR3aa: CASSPAGQGGYGYTF
j_gene: TRBJ2-1; len: 19; d_gene: TRBD2; abundance: .; v_gene: TRBV4-1; CDR3nt: TGCGCCAGCAGCCAAGATTGGACTAGCCAGATTAGCTCCTACAATGAGCAGTTCTTC; CDR3aa: CASSQDWTSQISSYNEQFF
j_gene: TRBJ2-3; len: 15; d_gene: .; abundance: once; v_gene: TRBV2; CDR3nt: TGTGCCAGCATGTGGGCCAGGGTGAGCGCAGATACGCAGTATTTT; CDR3aa: CASMWARVSADTQYF
j_gene: TRBJ1-2; len: 13; d_gene: .; abundance: .; v_gene: TRBV7-9; CDR3nt: TGTGCCAGCAGCTTAGCGGCCCAGTCTGGCTACACCTTC; CDR3aa: CASSLAAQSGYTF
j_gene: TRBJ1-1; len: 13; d_gene: .; abundance: once; v_gene: TRBV19; CDR3nt: TGTGCCAGTGGCGGGGCAGCGAACACTGAAGCTTTCTTT; CDR3aa: CASGGAANTEAFF
j_gene: TRBJ2-2; len: 16; d_gene: .; abundance: .; v_gene: TRBV18; CDR3nt: TGTGCCAGCTCACCACCGGGCTCGTGGGACACCGGGGAGCTGTTTTTT; CDR3aa: CASSPPGSWDTGELFF
j_gene: TRBJ2-2; len: 17; d_gene: TRBD2; abundance: .; v_gene: TRBV6-4; CDR3nt: TGTGCCAGCAGTGTCGTAGCGGGAGGACCCCCCACCGGGGAGCTGTTTTTT; CDR3aa: CASSVVAGGPPTGELFF
j_gene: TRBJ2-7; len: 12; d_gene: .; abundance: .; v_gene: TRBV29-1; CDR3nt: TGCAGCGCCCAGAAGGGAGAATACGAGCAGTACTTC; CDR3aa: CSAQKGEYEQYF
j_gene: TRBJ1-4; len: 12; d_gene: .; abundance: .; v_gene: TRBV28; CDR3nt: TGTGCCAGCAGTTCACAGGATGAAAAACTGTTTTTT; CDR3aa: CASSSQDEKLFF
j_gene: TRBJ1-1; len: 15; d_gene: .; abundance: .; v_gene: TRBV7-3; CDR3nt: TGTGCCAGCAGCCTAGGCAGCCGGATGAACACTGAAGCTTTCTTT; CDR3aa: CASSLGSRMNTEAFF
j_gene: TRBJ2-3; len: 16; d_gene: TRBD1; abundance: .; v_gene: TRBV18; CDR3nt: TGTGCCAGCTCACCCTTGACGGACAGGGATACAGATACGCAGTATTTT; CDR3aa: CASSPLTDRDTDTQYF
j_gene: TRBJ1-6; len: 17; d_gene: .; abundance: .; v_gene: TRBV5-5; CDR3nt: TGTGCCAGCAGTCCAGGACTTCTGAGCTCCTATAATTCACCCCTCCACTTT; CDR3aa: CASSPGLLSSYNSPLHF
j_gene: TRBJ2-1; len: 19; d_gene: TRBD2; abundance: .; v_gene: TRBV10-1; CDR3nt: TGCGCCAGCAGTGCCCCCTCCTCGACTAGCGGGAGGGCCTACAATGAGCAGTTCTTC; CDR3aa: CASSAPSSTSGRAYNEQFF
j_gene: TRBJ1-2; len: 18; d_gene: TRBD1; abundance: .; v_gene: TRBV19; CDR3nt: TGTGCCAGTACCGGGGACGACGGGGACAGGGCGCGGGAATATGGCTACACCTTC; CDR3aa: CASTGDDGDRAREYGYTF
j_gene: TRBJ2-1; len: 14; d_gene: .; abundance: .; v_gene: TRBV6-6; CDR3nt: TGTGCCAGCAGTTACTCCCCAGGGTGGAGTGAGCAGTTCTTC; CDR3aa: CASSYSPGWSEQFF
j_gene: TRBJ2-7; len: 17; d_gene: TRBD2; abundance: .; v_gene: TRBV5-1; CDR3nt: TGCGCCAGCAGCTCTGGACTAGCGGGAGGACCCCTGGAAGAGCAGTACTTC; CDR3aa: CASSSGLAGGPLEEQYF
j_gene: TRBJ1-2; len: 14; d_gene: TRBD1; abundance: once; v_gene: TRBV2; CDR3nt: TGTGCCAGCAGGGGGACAGCCCTACTCTATGGCTACACCTTC; CDR3aa: CASRGTALLYGYTF
j_gene: TRBJ2-3; len: 17; d_gene: TRBD1; abundance: .; v_gene: TRBV9; CDR3nt: TGTGCCAGCAGCCCCAGACCGACAGGGTCTCCCCCAGATACGCAGTATTTT; CDR3aa: CASSPRPTGSPPDTQYF
j_gene: TRBJ1-3; len: 12; d_gene: .; abundance: .; v_gene: TRBV29-1; CDR3nt: TGCAGCGCGGAGGGGCGGGGAAACACCATATATTTT; CDR3aa: CSAEGRGNTIYF
j_gene: TRBJ1-4; len: 16; d_gene: TRBD1; abundance: .; v_gene: TRBV6-5; CDR3nt: TGTGCCAGCAGTTACTCGGGCGGGACAGGGTATGAAAAACTGTTTTTT; CDR3aa: CASSYSGGTGYEKLFF
j_gene: TRBJ2-3; len: 14; d_gene: .; abundance: .; v_gene: TRBV6-1; CDR3nt: TGTGCCAGCAGTGAAGGGGCGGGATGGAATACGCAGTATTTT; CDR3aa: CASSEGAGWNTQYF
j_gene: TRBJ1-3; len: 16; d_gene: TRBD1; abundance: .; v_gene: TRBV2; CDR3nt: TGTGCCAGCAGTGGGCAGGACAGGAACTCTGGAAACACCATATATTTT; CDR3aa: CASSGQDRNSGNTIYF
j_gene: TRBJ1-3; len: 13; d_gene: .; abundance: .; v_gene: TRBV12-3/TRBV12-4; CDR3nt: TGTGCCAGCACCGTGACATCGGGAAACACCATATATTTT; CDR3aa: CASTVTSGNTIYF
j_gene: TRBJ2-5; len: 14; d_gene: .; abundance: .; v_gene: TRBV29-1; CDR3nt: TGCAGCGTTACGTCGGGGTCGGTGGGAGAGACCCAGTACTTC; CDR3aa: CSVTSGSVGETQYF
j_gene: TRBJ2-1; len: 14; d_gene: TRBD2; abundance: once; v_gene: TRBV28; CDR3nt: TGTGCCAGCAGGCCGGGACTAGCGGCAGCGGAGCAGTTCTTC; CDR3aa: CASRPGLAAAEQFF
j_gene: TRBJ2-1; len: 16; d_gene: TRBD1; abundance: .; v_gene: TRBV24-1; CDR3nt: TGTGCCACCAGTGATCCGGGACAGGGGGCTTGGAATGAGCAGTTCTTC; CDR3aa: CATSDPGQGAWNEQFF
j_gene: TRBJ2-2; len: 16; d_gene: TRBD1; abundance: .; v_gene: TRBV18; CDR3nt: TGTGCCAGCTCACCGTCCGGGACAGGGTACGCCGGGGAGCTGTTTTTT; CDR3aa: CASSPSGTGYAGELFF
j_gene: TRBJ1-2; len: 15; d_gene: TRBD1; abundance: .; v_gene: TRBV27; CDR3nt: TGTGCCAGCAGTCCCACGGGGACAGAAAACTATGGCTACACCTTC; CDR3aa: CASSPTGTENYGYTF
j_gene: TRBJ2-1; len: 12; d_gene: .; abundance: .; v_gene: TRBV27; CDR3nt: TGTGCCAGCAGTTCCCTAAGTTCCCCTACTTTCTTC; CDR3aa: CASSSLSSPTFF
j_gene: TRBJ1-1; len: 15; d_gene: TRBD1; abundance: .; v_gene: TRBV5-1; CDR3nt: TGCGCCAGCAGCTACGGACAGGGGGGTAACACTGAAGCTTTCTTT; CDR3aa: CASSYGQGGNTEAFF
j_gene: TRBJ2-3; len: 14; d_gene: TRBD1; abundance: .; v_gene: TRBV5-1; CDR3nt: TGCGCCAGCAGCCCGGGACAGGGGGCAGATACGCAGTATTTT; CDR3aa: CASSPGQGADTQYF
j_gene: TRBJ2-5; len: 18; d_gene: TRBD2; abundance: few; v_gene: TRBV7-9; CDR3nt: TGTGCCAGCAGCTTTTTAAGTTTGCGGGAGGGGTACCAAGAGACCCAGTACTTC; CDR3aa: CASSFLSLREGYQETQYF
j_gene: TRBJ2-1; len: 13; d_gene: .; abundance: many; v_gene: TRBV30; CDR3nt: TGTGCCTGGAAGAGACAGGATCACAATGAGCAGTTCTTC; CDR3aa: CAWKRQDHNEQFF
j_gene: TRBJ2-5; len: 16; d_gene: TRBD2; abundance: .; v_gene: TRBV5-4; CDR3nt: TGTGCCAGCAGCATCGGGACTAGCGGGACCCAAGAGACCCAGTACTTC; CDR3aa: CASSIGTSGTQETQYF
j_gene: TRBJ1-1; len: 15; d_gene: TRBD1; abundance: .; v_gene: TRBV5-4; CDR3nt: TGTGCCAGCAGCTCATCGACAGGGGCGAACACTGAAGCTTTCTTT; CDR3aa: CASSSSTGANTEAFF
j_gene: TRBJ1-3; len: 14; d_gene: .; abundance: .; v_gene: TRBV7-9; CDR3nt: TGTGCCAGCAGCTTAGTTGCGGGAGTAAACACCATATATTTT; CDR3aa: CASSLVAGVNTIYF
j_gene: TRBJ2-3; len: 14; d_gene: .; abundance: .; v_gene: TRBV2; CDR3nt: TGTGCCAGCAGTGATGGGCAGCCCACAGATACGCAGTATTTT; CDR3aa: CASSDGQPTDTQYF
j_gene: TRBJ1-2; len: 12; d_gene: .; abundance: .; v_gene: TRBV14; CDR3nt: TGTGCCAGCAGCGTCTCCGGCTATGGCTACACCTTC; CDR3aa: CASSVSGYGYTF